This TCR beta chain was recorded in a study of CD8 T cells in ankylosing spondylitis. Notes on the study in general: Seven or eight highly homologous variants formed a TCR beta motif that appeared characteristic of ankylosing spondylitis blood. Matched synovial fluid from ankylosing spondylitis patients was reported to be enriched for disease-linked clones.

From the 5' RACE reads, TCRdb called clonotypes with MiXCR, one entry per CDR3 protein. The sample contains 100,000 or so distinct CDR3 sequences, roughly 9% of which appear only once. A word on this clonotype: The target antigen is unknown.

Germline assignment: CDR1 SEHNR and CDR2 FQNEAQ (reference sequence). V was pared by 3 bases and J by 7 bases, with 5 bases of the junction left unmatched. The CDR3 is 13 amino acids. The sequence was collected from a male donor with ankylosing spondylitis. Sequencing was carried out using blood, either unsorted or a sorted T cell fraction (not recorded which). The chain joins TRBV7-9 to TRBJ1-2; 7 nucleotides line up with TRBD1. CDR3 loop: CASSFGDSRGYTF. The CDR3 DNA is TGTGCCAGCAGCTTTGGGGACAGTCGTGGCTACACCTTC. Drawing the rest from reference TRBV7-9 and TRBJ1-2, the complete variable domain is DTGVSQNPRHKITKRGQNVTFRCDPISEHNRLYWYRQTLGQGPEFLTYFQNEAQLEKSRLLSDRFSAERPKGSFSTLEIQRTEQGDSAMYLCASSFGDSRGYTFGSGTRLTVV.